Detailed here is one T cell receptor (beta chain). TCRdb's copy holds only in-frame clones and misses some; the assay was immunoSEQ multiplex PCR. The sample carries 350,000 to 400,000 clones, about 89% recorded once. Clinical history as reported by participants underpinned cohort assignment. A PCR-confirmed or clinician-diagnosed COVID-19 case had contacted exposed participants within 2 weeks of entry. The data belong to a study of blood T cell repertoires in COVID-19. Overall study context: COVID-19 samples, acute and convalescent, were from the United States, Italy and Spain.

The ends lost 4 bases at V and 2 bases at J; junction bases unmatched: 8. Germline CDR1 is WNHNN and CDR2 is SYGVQD (reference sequence). The CDR3 has 16 amino acids. This sequence joins TRBV10-1 and TRBJ2-3; TRBD2 aligns across 8 bases. The material sequenced was PBMCs or T cells enriched from blood (not recorded which). The sequence derives from a middle-aged woman who had been exposed to COVID-19. The CDR3, as DNA: TGCGCCAGCAGTGCCGGGACTAGAGAAGTCACAGATACGCAGTATTTT. This encodes CASSAGTREVTDTQYF.